Listed below are T cell receptor beta chains from one sample, sequenced in a study of CD8 T cells in ankylosing spondylitis. MiXCR, run by TCRdb on the 5' RACE reads, gives a single entry per CDR3 protein. The repertoire holds 200,000 to 250,000 distinct CDR3 sequences, about 7% seen once, with 13% to 15% in the top ten. Sequencing was performed on blood, either unsorted or a sorted T cell fraction (not recorded which). These receptors all stem from a male donor with ankylosing spondylitis. The CDR3 runs from the conserved cysteine through the conserved F or W. A D gene is named only where the DNA matches it firmly. Size values are once, few and many counts, or a class for expanded clones, and some rows have none.

v_call: TRBV11-2; clone_size: NA; j_call: TRBJ2-3; d_call: NA; cdr3_aa: CASSFFGQSSTDTQYF; cdr3_nt: TGTGCCAGCAGCTTTTTCGGCCAGTCTAGCACAGATACGCAGTATTTT
v_call: TRBV9; clone_size: once; j_call: TRBJ1-2; d_call: NA; cdr3_aa: CASSVDRGGYTF; cdr3_nt: TGTGCCAGCAGCGTCGACAGAGGGGGCTACACCTTC
v_call: TRBV7-9; clone_size: many; j_call: TRBJ2-7; d_call: NA; cdr3_aa: CASSLVAETYEQYF; cdr3_nt: TGTGCCAGCAGCTTAGTGGCAGAGACCTACGAGCAGTACTTC
v_call: TRBV9; clone_size: many; j_call: TRBJ2-1; d_call: NA; cdr3_aa: CASSPYDIPYEQFF; cdr3_nt: TGTGCCAGCAGCCCTTACGACATACCCTATGAGCAGTTCTTC
v_call: TRBV4-1; clone_size: NA; j_call: TRBJ2-7; d_call: NA; cdr3_aa: CASRSTSSAGYEQYF; cdr3_nt: TGCGCCAGCAGGTCGACTAGTTCTGCCGGCTACGAGCAGTACTTC
v_call: TRBV20-1; clone_size: many; j_call: TRBJ2-2; d_call: TRBD2; cdr3_aa: CSARRLAGTGELFF; cdr3_nt: TGCAGTGCTAGGAGGCTAGCGGGGACCGGGGAGCTGTTTTTT
v_call: TRBV27; clone_size: many; j_call: TRBJ2-7; d_call: TRBD1; cdr3_aa: CASGTGGGKNYEQYF; cdr3_nt: TGTGCCAGTGGGACAGGGGGCGGGAAAAATTACGAGCAGTACTTC
v_call: TRBV29-1; clone_size: many; j_call: TRBJ2-5; d_call: NA; cdr3_aa: CSVEFVRAAFKETQYF; cdr3_nt: TGCAGCGTTGAATTCGTCAGGGCAGCTTTCAAAGAGACCCAGTACTTC
v_call: TRBV6-2/TRBV6-3; clone_size: many; j_call: TRBJ2-7; d_call: NA; cdr3_aa: CASSYEAEGPEQYF; cdr3_nt: TGTGCCAGCAGTTACGAGGCGGAGGGCCCCGAGCAGTACTTC
v_call: TRBV3-1; clone_size: NA; j_call: TRBJ2-2; d_call: NA; cdr3_aa: CASSQVAKGAGELFF; cdr3_nt: TGTGCCAGCAGCCAAGTAGCCAAGGGGGCCGGGGAGCTGTTTTTT
v_call: TRBV27; clone_size: many; j_call: TRBJ1-2; d_call: NA; cdr3_aa: CASSNRTDSSYGYTF; cdr3_nt: TGTGCCAGCAGTAACCGGACGGACTCTAGCTATGGCTACACCTTC
v_call: TRBV4-2; clone_size: many; j_call: TRBJ2-7; d_call: TRBD1; cdr3_aa: CASSLRDRVSYEQYF; cdr3_nt: TGTGCCAGCAGCCTCCGGGACAGGGTTTCCTACGAGCAGTACTTC
v_call: TRBV4-3; clone_size: NA; j_call: TRBJ2-2; d_call: TRBD2; cdr3_aa: CASSQDRGLAGDPGELFF; cdr3_nt: TGCGCCAGCAGCCAAGATCGAGGACTAGCGGGAGATCCCGGGGAGCTGTTTTTT
v_call: TRBV7-9; clone_size: many; j_call: TRBJ2-3; d_call: TRBD2; cdr3_aa: CASSHGLAGPLDTQYF; cdr3_nt: TGTGCCAGCAGCCACGGCCTAGCGGGACCTCTGGATACGCAGTATTTT
v_call: TRBV7-8; clone_size: few; j_call: TRBJ2-1; d_call: TRBD1; cdr3_aa: CASSLPRQGVGDEQFF; cdr3_nt: TGTGCCAGCAGCTTACCGCGACAGGGGGTGGGGGATGAGCAGTTCTTC
v_call: TRBV20-1; clone_size: many; j_call: TRBJ2-1; d_call: TRBD2; cdr3_aa: CSARGPGLGGF; cdr3_nt: TGCAGTGCTAGAGGTCCGGGACTAGGGGGATTC
v_call: TRBV7-2; clone_size: many; j_call: TRBJ2-7; d_call: NA; cdr3_aa: CASSLVLAVYEQYF; cdr3_nt: TGTGCCAGCAGCTTAGTCCTAGCCGTCTACGAGCAGTACTTC
v_call: TRBV5-1; clone_size: many; j_call: TRBJ2-2; d_call: TRBD2; cdr3_aa: CASSLDSSGFTGELFF; cdr3_nt: TGCGCCAGCAGCTTGGATTCTAGCGGGTTCACCGGGGAGCTGTTTTTT
v_call: TRBV15; clone_size: many; j_call: TRBJ2-3; d_call: TRBD1; cdr3_aa: CATSRKYRGSTDTQYF; cdr3_nt: TGTGCCACCAGCAGAAAATACAGGGGGTCCACAGATACGCAGTATTTT
v_call: TRBV12-3/TRBV12-4; clone_size: many; j_call: TRBJ1-6; d_call: TRBD1; cdr3_aa: CASSSTGSGSPLHF; cdr3_nt: TGTGCCAGCAGTTCGACAGGGTCTGGTTCACCCCTCCACTTT
v_call: TRBV15; clone_size: few; j_call: TRBJ2-7; d_call: TRBD1; cdr3_aa: CATSTIDRGGVEQYF; cdr3_nt: TGTGCCACCAGCACCATAGACAGGGGAGGCGTCGAGCAGTACTTC